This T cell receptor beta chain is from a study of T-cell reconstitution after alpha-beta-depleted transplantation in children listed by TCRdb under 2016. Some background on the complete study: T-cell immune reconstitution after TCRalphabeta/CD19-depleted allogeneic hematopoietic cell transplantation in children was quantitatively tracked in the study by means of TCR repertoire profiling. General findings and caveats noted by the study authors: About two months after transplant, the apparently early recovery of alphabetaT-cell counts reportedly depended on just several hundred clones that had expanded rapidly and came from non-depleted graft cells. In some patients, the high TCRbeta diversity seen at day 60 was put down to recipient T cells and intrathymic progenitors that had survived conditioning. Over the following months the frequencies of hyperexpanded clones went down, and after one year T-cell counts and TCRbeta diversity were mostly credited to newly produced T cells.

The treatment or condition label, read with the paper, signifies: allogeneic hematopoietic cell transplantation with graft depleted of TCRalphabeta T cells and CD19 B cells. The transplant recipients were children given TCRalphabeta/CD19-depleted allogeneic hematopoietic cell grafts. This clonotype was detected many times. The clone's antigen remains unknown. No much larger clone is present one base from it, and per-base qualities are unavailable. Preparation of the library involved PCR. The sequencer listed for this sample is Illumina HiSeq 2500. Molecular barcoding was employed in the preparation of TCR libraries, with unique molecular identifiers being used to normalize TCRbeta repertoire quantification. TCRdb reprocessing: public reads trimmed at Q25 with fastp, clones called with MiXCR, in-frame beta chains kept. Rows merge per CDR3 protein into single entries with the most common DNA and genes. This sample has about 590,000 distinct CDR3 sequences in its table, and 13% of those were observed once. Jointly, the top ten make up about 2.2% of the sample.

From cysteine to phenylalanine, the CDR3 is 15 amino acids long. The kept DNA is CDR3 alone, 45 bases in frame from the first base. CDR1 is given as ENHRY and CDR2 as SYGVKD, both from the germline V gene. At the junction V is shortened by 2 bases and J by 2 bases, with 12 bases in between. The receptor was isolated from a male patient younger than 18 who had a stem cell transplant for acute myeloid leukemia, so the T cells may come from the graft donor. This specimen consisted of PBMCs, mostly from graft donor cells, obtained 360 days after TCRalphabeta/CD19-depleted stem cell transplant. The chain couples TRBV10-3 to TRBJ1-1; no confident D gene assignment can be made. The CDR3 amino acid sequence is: CAISEMGYGNTEAFF. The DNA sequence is TGTGCCATCAGTGAGATGGGGTACGGAAACACTGAAGCTTTCTTT.